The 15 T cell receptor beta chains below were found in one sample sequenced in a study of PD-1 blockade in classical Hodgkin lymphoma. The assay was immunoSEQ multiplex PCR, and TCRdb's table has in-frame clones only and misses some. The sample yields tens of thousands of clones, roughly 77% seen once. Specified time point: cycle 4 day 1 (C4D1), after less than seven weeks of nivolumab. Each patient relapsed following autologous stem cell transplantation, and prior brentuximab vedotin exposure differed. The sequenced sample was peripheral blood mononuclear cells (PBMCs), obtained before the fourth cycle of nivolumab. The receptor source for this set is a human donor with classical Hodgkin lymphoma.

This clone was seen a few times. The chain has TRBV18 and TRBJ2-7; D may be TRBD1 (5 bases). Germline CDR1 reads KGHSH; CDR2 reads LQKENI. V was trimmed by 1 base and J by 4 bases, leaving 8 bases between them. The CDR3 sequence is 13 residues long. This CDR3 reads CASSPRRAYEQYF. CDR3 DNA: TGTGCCAGCTCACCACGCAGGGCGTACGAGCAGTACTTC. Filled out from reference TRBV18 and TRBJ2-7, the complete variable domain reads NAGVMQNPRHLVRRRGQEARLRCSPMKGHSHVYWYRQLPEEGLKFMVYLQKENIIDESGMPKERFSAEFPKEGPSILRIQQVVRGDSAAYFCASSPRRAYEQYFGPGTRLTVT.

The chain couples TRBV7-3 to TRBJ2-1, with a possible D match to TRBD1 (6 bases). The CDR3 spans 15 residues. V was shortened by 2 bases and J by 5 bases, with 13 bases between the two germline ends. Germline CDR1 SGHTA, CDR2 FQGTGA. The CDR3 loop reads CASSLGSGVDNEQFF. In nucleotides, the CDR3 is TGTGCCAGCAGCTTAGGGTCAGGGGTGGACAATGAGCAGTTCTTC.

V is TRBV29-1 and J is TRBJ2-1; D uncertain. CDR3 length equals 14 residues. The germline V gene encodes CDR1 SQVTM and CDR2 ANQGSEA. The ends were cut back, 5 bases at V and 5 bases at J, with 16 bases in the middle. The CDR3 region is CSVSQKQVNNEQFF. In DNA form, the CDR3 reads TGCAGCGTTTCCCAAAAGCAGGTAAACAATGAGCAGTTCTTC.

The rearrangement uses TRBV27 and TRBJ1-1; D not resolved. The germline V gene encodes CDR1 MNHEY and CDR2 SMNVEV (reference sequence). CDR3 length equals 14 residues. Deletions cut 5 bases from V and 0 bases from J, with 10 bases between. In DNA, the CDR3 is TGTGCCAGCAGTGTAAAGTACATGAACACTGAAGCTTTCTTT. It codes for CASSVKYMNTEAFF.

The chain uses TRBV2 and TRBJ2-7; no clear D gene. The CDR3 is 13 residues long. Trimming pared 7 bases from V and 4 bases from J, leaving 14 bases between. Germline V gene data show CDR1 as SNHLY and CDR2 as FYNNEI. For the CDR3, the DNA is TGTGCCAGCACCCCCGAGGCAGGTTACGAGCAGTACTTC. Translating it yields CASTPEAGYEQYF.

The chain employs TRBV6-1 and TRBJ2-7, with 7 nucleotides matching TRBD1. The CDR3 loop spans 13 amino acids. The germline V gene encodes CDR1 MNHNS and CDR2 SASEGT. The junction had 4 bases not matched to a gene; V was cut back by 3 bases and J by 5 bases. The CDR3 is CASSEVQGNEQYF. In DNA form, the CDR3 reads TGTGCCAGCAGTGAGGTACAGGGGAACGAGCAGTACTTC.

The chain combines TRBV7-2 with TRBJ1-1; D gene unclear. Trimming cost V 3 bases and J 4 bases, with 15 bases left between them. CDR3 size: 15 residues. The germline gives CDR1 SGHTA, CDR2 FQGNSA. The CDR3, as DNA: TGTGCCAGCAGCTTGAGGGTGGTAGCAACCACTGAAGCTTTCTTT. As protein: CASSLRVVATTEAFF.

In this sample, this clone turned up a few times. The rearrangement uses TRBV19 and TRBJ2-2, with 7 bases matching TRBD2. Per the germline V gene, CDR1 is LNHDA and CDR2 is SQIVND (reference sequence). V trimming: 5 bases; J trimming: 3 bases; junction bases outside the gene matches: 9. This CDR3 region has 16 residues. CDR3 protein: CASSGGEKGDTGELFF. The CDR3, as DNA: TGTGCCAGTAGTGGGGGGGAGAAGGGAGACACCGGGGAGCTGTTTTTT.

CDR3 region: CASSSWQGGLYGYTF. CDR3 in DNA: TGTGCCAGTAGCTCTTGGCAGGGAGGCCTCTATGGCTACACCTTC. The rearrangement joins TRBV19 to TRBJ1-2, with TRBD1 as a possible D gene (5 bases). Per germline, CDR1 LNHDA and CDR2 SQIVND (reference sequence). The CDR3 runs to 15 residues. Between the trimmed V and J ends, which lost 6 bases and 4 bases, there was a span of 18 bases.

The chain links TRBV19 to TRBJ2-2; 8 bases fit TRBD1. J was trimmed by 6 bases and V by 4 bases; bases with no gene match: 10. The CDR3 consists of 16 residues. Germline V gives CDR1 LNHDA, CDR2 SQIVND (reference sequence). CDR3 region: CASSTPGTGVPGELFF. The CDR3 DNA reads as TGTGCCAGTAGTACCCCCGGGACAGGAGTCCCCGGGGAGCTGTTTTTT.

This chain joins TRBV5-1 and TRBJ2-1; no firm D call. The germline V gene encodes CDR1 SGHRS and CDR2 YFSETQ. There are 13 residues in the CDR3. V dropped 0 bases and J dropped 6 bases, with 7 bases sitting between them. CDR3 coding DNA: TGCGCCAGCAGCTTGGCCGGTGGCAATGAGCAGTTCTTC. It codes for CASSLAGGNEQFF.

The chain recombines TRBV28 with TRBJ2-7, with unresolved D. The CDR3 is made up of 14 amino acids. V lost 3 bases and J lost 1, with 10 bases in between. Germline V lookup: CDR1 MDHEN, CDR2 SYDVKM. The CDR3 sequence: CASSFPPSSYEQYF. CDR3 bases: TGTGCCAGCAGTTTTCCTCCCTCTTCCTACGAGCAGTACTTC.

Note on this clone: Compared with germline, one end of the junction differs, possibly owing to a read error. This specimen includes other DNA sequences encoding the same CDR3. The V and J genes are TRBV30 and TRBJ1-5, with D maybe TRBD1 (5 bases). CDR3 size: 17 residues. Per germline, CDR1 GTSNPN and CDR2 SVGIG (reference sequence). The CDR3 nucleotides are TGTGCCTGGAGTGTACCCCCGAGCAAGGGGATGAATCAGCCCCAGCACTTT. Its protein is CAWSVPPSKGMNQPQHF.

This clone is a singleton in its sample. For the CDR3, the DNA is TGTGCCAGCTCCCCCTTTAGCCCTGGGCAGCAAGAGACCCAGTACTTC. Its translation: CASSPFSPGQQETQYF. This chain connects TRBV18 to TRBJ2-5; D gene uncertain. The CDR3 covers 16 residues. Trimming shortened V by 6 bases and J by 2 bases, and 19 bases separated the two germline ends. Germline V lookup: CDR1 KGHSH, CDR2 LQKENI.

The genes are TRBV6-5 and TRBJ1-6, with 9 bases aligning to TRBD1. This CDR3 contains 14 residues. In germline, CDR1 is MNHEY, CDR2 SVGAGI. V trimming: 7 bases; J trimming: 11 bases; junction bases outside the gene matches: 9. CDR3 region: CASMAGQGPAPLHF. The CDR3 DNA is TGTGCCAGCATGGCGGGACAGGGTCCAGCACCCCTCCACTTT.